Listed below are T cell receptor beta chains from one sample, sequenced in a study of sequential checkpoint blockade in melanoma. This table comes from immunoSEQ multiplex PCR, and its TCRdb copy is limited to in-frame clones, with some not included. The data show 15,000 to 20,000 clones, roughly 93% seen once. Sequenced here: CD8+ T cells sorted from blood (inferred from file names), sampled from a patient given nivolumab and ipilimumab in sequence. The receptors derive from a human donor with melanoma. Both conserved end residues are part of each CDR3. The D gene is left open where the match is weak. Size values are once, few and many counts, or a class for expanded clones, and some rows have none.

CDR3nt,CDR3aa,abundance,j_gene,v_gene,d_gene
TGCGCCAGCAGCCATTACCGGACAGGGGGCACTGAAGCTTTCTTT,CASSHYRTGGTEAFF,.,TRBJ1-1,TRBV4-1,TRBD1
TGTGCCAGCAGTGATTCGACAGGGGAAGAACATCAGCCCCAGCATTTT,CASSDSTGEEHQPQHF,.,TRBJ1-5,TRBV6-4,TRBD1
TGTGCCAGCAGTTTAACGACAGTGGGATCCTACGAGCAGTACTTC,CASSLTTVGSYEQYF,.,TRBJ2-7,TRBV27,.
TGTGCCAGCAGCTTCGGGGGGGCGCATGGCTACACCTTC,CASSFGGAHGYTF,.,TRBJ1-2,TRBV7-3,.
TGTGCCAGCGAGGAGGGAAGGAGTTCCTACGAGCAGTACTTC,CASEEGRSSYEQYF,.,TRBJ2-7,TRBV28,.
TGTGCCAGCAGCCCTAGCGGATCCTACGAGCAGTACTTC,CASSPSGSYEQYF,few,TRBJ2-7,TRBV7-8,TRBD2
TGCGCCAGCAGCCATAATAGGGGCTCGAGCACCGGGGAGCTGTTTTTT,CASSHNRGSSTGELFF,.,TRBJ2-2,TRBV4-1,.
TGTGCCAGTAGTATAGACCCCGGGACAGTGAACACTGAAGCTTTCTTT,CASSIDPGTVNTEAFF,.,TRBJ1-1,TRBV19,TRBD1
TGTGCCAGCAGTTTGCAGGGCTATAATTCACCCCTCCACTTT,CASSLQGYNSPLHF,.,TRBJ1-6,TRBV27,.
TGTGCCAGCAGTTTCCGCCGGGGGAGTGTCTATGGCTACACCTTC,CASSFRRGSVYGYTF,once,TRBJ1-2,TRBV6-5,.
TGTGCCAGCAGCTCCCCTAGCGGGAGTATCTACGAGCAGTACTTC,CASSSPSGSIYEQYF,.,TRBJ2-7,TRBV7-9,TRBD2
TGTGCCACCGGGACATCAAACAATCAGCCCCAGCATTTT,CATGTSNNQPQHF,.,TRBJ1-5,TRBV2,.
TGTGCCACCAGCAGAGATTCTAGCTACGAGCAGTACTTC,CATSRDSSYEQYF,once,TRBJ2-7,TRBV15,.
TGTGCCAGCACCCCCCGGGGTCCCAACGAGCAGTACTTC,CASTPRGPNEQYF,.,TRBJ2-7,TRBV28,.
TGTGCCACCCGTACAGGGGTCGACGAGCAGTACTTC,CATRTGVDEQYF,.,TRBJ2-7,TRBV19,TRBD1
TGTGCCAGCAGTGAATCTCGGGGGAATGGCTACACCTTC,CASSESRGNGYTF,.,TRBJ1-2,TRBV25-1,.
TGTGCCAGCAGCTTGAAACTCGGCTACGAGCAGTACTTC,CASSLKLGYEQYF,.,TRBJ2-7,TRBV5-4,.
TGCAGCGCCAACGGGAGGGGTGAAAAACTGTTTTTT,CSANGRGEKLFF,.,TRBJ1-4,TRBV29-1,.
TGTGCCAGTAGACTAGCGGGAGGAAATTACGAGCAGTACTTC,CASRLAGGNYEQYF,.,TRBJ2-7,TRBV19,TRBD2
TGTGCCATCGGCTTCCGGGACAGGGCCTACGAGCAGTACTTC,CAIGFRDRAYEQYF,.,TRBJ2-7,TRBV28,TRBD1
TGTGCCAGCAGCGTAGGGCCGATTTACGAGCAGTACTTC,CASSVGPIYEQYF,.,TRBJ2-7,TRBV9,.
TGTGCCAGCAGCCAAGGACTAGCGGCTTACAATGAGCAGTTCTTC,CASSQGLAAYNEQFF,once,TRBJ2-1,TRBV4-2,TRBD2
TGTGCCAGCAGCGGGGGGCCCACTGAAGCTTTCTTT,CASSGGPTEAFF,.,TRBJ1-1,TRBV6-6,.
TGTGCCAGCAGTGGACGGGGGATAGGGTCCTACGAGCAGTACTTC,CASSGRGIGSYEQYF,.,TRBJ2-7,TRBV2,.
TGTGCCAGCAGCTCCTCCTCTAGCGGGTACCAGTACTTC,CASSSSSSGYQYF,.,TRBJ2-7,TRBV7-9,TRBD2